The 25 T cell receptor beta chains given below trace back to one sample, sequenced in a study of blood T cell repertoires in COVID-19. Assay used: immunoSEQ multiplex PCR; TCRdb lists only in-frame clones, some missing. The table includes about 260,000 clones, over 80% detected once. Sequences were obtained from PBMCs or T cells enriched from blood (not recorded which). The receptor source for this set is a woman in her twenties or thirties with acute COVID-19.

The V gene is TRBV6-5, the J gene TRBJ2-1; 8 bases line up with TRBD1. This CDR3 has 14 amino acids. Per germline, CDR1 MNHEY and CDR2 SVGAGI. The trim removed 6 bases at V and 4 bases at J, leaving 5 bases unmatched. CDR3 sequence: CASSGTGTYNEQFF. The CDR3 nucleotides are TGTGCCAGCAGCGGGACAGGAACGTACAATGAGCAGTTCTTC.

The count of this clone is one. This chain links TRBV6-4 with TRBJ2-1, with 13 bases that match TRBD2. The CDR3 has 15 amino acids. The germline V gene has CDR1 MRHNA and CDR2 SNTAGT. The V segment lost 3 bases and the J segment 8 bases; nucleotides outside the gene matches: 4. The CDR3 DNA sequence: TGTGCCAGCAGTGAACTAGCGGGAGGGCCCGATGAGCAGTTCTTC. It encodes CASSELAGGPDEQFF.

The CDR3: CASRPAGTGVYEQYF. CDR3 bases: TGTGCCAGCAGACCGGCCGGGACAGGGGTATACGAGCAGTACTTC. V usage is TRBV27 and J usage is TRBJ2-7, with 10 bases identical to TRBD1. The CDR3 contains 15 residues. With 6 bases clipped from V and 4 bases from J, the junction kept 9 bases outside the gene matches. Per germline, CDR1 MNHEY and CDR2 SMNVEV (reference sequence).

The CDR3 nucleotides are TGTGCCAGCAGCGTAGGGTCACTAGGGCTCACAGATACGCAGTATTTT. It yields the protein CASSVGSLGLTDTQYF. The rearrangement joins TRBV9 to TRBJ2-3, with D perhaps matching TRBD2 (5 bases). The germline CDR1 and CDR2 sequences are SGDLS and YYNGEE. This CDR3 has 16 amino acids. V was trimmed by 0 bases and J by 2 bases, leaving 13 bases between them.

The chain joins TRBV7-2 to TRBJ2-7, with D perhaps TRBD2 (6 bases). Trimming stripped 8 bases from V and 5 bases from J, with 10 bases between. Germline V lookup: CDR1 SGHTA, CDR2 FQGNSA. The CDR3 contains 11 residues. The CDR3 spells CASRERNEQYF. The CDR3 DNA is TGTGCCAGCCGGGAGCGGAACGAGCAGTACTTC.

The rearrangement links TRBV28 to TRBJ2-7; D is perhaps TRBD1 (6 bases). The germline V gene has CDR1 MDHEN and CDR2 SYDVKM. V was pared by 6 bases and J by 2 bases, with 17 bases between. This CDR3 contains 15 residues. CDR3 nucleotide sequence: TGTGCCAGCAGCTCACCCCGACAGGCAACCTACGAGCAGTACTTC. It yields the protein CASSSPRQATYEQYF.

The chain couples TRBV7-2 to TRBJ2-7, with 9 bases fitting TRBD1. V was pared by 6 bases and J by 5 bases, with 11 bases of the junction left unmatched. Germline V lookup: CDR1 SGHTA, CDR2 FQGNSA. The CDR3 extends over 15 amino acids. The CDR3 bases are TGTGCCAGCAGTTTCGCACCCGGGACAGGGCACGAGCAGTACTTC. Translated: CASSFAPGTGHEQYF.

The CDR3 DNA is TGTGCCAGCAGGCCATTATGGGAGGGCACTGAAGCTTTCTTT. Protein: CASRPLWEGTEAFF. This rearrangement joins TRBV7-9 to TRBJ1-1; no definite D call. The germline gives CDR1 SEHNR, CDR2 FQNEAQ (reference sequence). Deletions cut 6 bases from V and 4 bases from J, with 15 bases between. This CDR3 spans 14 amino acids. Looking up the rest from reference TRBV7-9 and TRBJ1-1 gives the full variable domain: DTGVSQNPRHKITKRGQNVTFRCDPISEHNRLYWYRQTLGQGPEFLTYFQNEAQLEKSRLLSDRFSAERPKGSFSTLEIQRTEQGDSAMYLCASRPLWEGTEAFFGQGTRLTVV.

V usage is TRBV19 and J usage is TRBJ2-5; D may be TRBD1 (6 bases). Germline CDR1 reads LNHDA; CDR2 reads SQIVND (reference sequence). This CDR3 is built from 15 residues. Trimming stripped 5 bases from V and 9 bases from J, with 22 bases between. CDR3 amino acids: CASSPRRGRLWAQYF. The CDR3 region has the DNA TGTGCCAGTAGTCCCCGCAGGGGTCGCCTCTGGGCCCAGTACTTC.

The genes are TRBV28 and TRBJ1-5; 7 bases agree with TRBD1. The junction had 3 bases not matched to a gene; V was cut back by 6 bases and J by 4 bases. This CDR3 has 13 amino acids. From germline, CDR1 is MDHEN and CDR2 SYDVKM. The CDR3 DNA reads TGTGCCAGCAGAGCAGGGGGTAATCAGCCCCAGCATTTT. The encoded protein is CASRAGGNQPQHF.

The V call is TRBV4-2, the J call TRBJ1-4; maybe TRBD1 (6 bases). Germline V lookup: CDR1 LGHNA, CDR2 YNFKEQ. CDR3 length: 16 amino acids. Between the trimmed V and J ends, which lost 4 bases and 3 bases, there was a span of 15 bases. The CDR3 coding sequence is TGTGCCAGCAGCCCGTACTTGGACAGCCCTAATGAAAAACTGTTTTTT. Its translation is CASSPYLDSPNEKLFF.

The rearrangement links TRBV10-3 to TRBJ1-4; 8 nucleotides align to TRBD1. Trimming at V came to 3 bases and at J to 2 bases, leaving 8 bases not matched to a gene. The CDR3 runs to 17 residues. Germline-derived CDR1 and CDR2 are ENHRY and SYGVKD. CDR3 residues: CAISDDQGARTNEKLFF. The CDR3, as DNA: TGTGCCATCAGTGACGATCAGGGGGCACGGACTAATGAAAAACTGTTTTTT.

The rearrangement uses TRBV10-1 and TRBJ2-1; the D gene is possibly TRBD2 (5 bases). Germline V gene lookup returns CDR1 WNHNN and CDR2 SYGVQD (reference sequence). The CDR3 is 12 amino acids. V was cut by 2 bases and J by 10 bases, with 9 bases left in between. The CDR3 coding sequence is TGCGCCAGCAGTGAGACTAGTGGGGAGCAGTTCTTC. Amino acids: CASSETSGEQFF.

The J gene is TRBJ1-1, the V gene TRBV6-1, with D maybe TRBD1 (5 bases). Germline V gene lookup returns CDR1 MNHNS and CDR2 SASEGT. V gave up 0 bases and J gave up 4 bases, with 15 bases separating them. The length of the CDR3 is 16 residues. The CDR3 bases are TGTGCCAGCAGTGAAGCGCGACAGTTGTACGGCACTGAAGCTTTCTTT. Translation gives CASSEARQLYGTEAFF.

The V and J genes are TRBV2 and TRBJ1-6, with 8 bases matching TRBD1. V lost 5 bases and J lost 5; bases outside the gene matches: 2. The CDR3 is 14 amino acids. CDR1 SNHLY and CDR2 FYNNEI come from the germline V gene. For the CDR3, the DNA is TGTGCCAGCAGTAAGACAGGGGATAATTCACCCCTCCACTTT. Residues: CASSKTGDNSPLHF.

This sequence joins TRBV28 and TRBJ2-5; D not resolved. V lost 3 bases, J lost 2 bases, and 10 bases lay in between. The V gene's germline CDR1 is MDHEN and CDR2 SYDVKM. This CDR3 spans 14 amino acids. The DNA of the CDR3 is TGTGCCAGCAGTTTCTCCTCCTCGCAAGAGACCCAGTACTTC. Translation: CASSFSSSQETQYF.

The genes are TRBV6-6 and TRBJ2-3, with no clear D. With 6 bases removed from V and 7 bases from J, the gap between germline ends came to 20 bases. Per the germline V gene, CDR1 is MNHNY and CDR2 is SVGAGI (reference sequence). CDR3 length equals 15 residues. The CDR3 here is CASSLHPDADNTQYF. CDR3 coding DNA: TGTGCCAGCAGCCTACACCCCGACGCCGACAATACGCAGTATTTT.

The J gene is TRBJ2-2, the V gene TRBV5-1; 10 nucleotides agree with TRBD2. Germline V lookup: CDR1 SGHRS, CDR2 YFSETQ. There are 15 residues in the CDR3. V was pared by 4 bases and J by 2 bases, with 2 bases of the junction left unmatched. The CDR3 sequence is CASSLAGDNTGELFF. In DNA, the CDR3 is TGCGCCAGCAGCCTAGCGGGAGATAACACCGGGGAGCTGTTTTTT. Full variable domain (remainder filled in from reference TRBV5-1 and TRBJ2-2): KAGVTQTPRYLIKTRGQQVTLSCSPISGHRSVSWYQQTPGQGLQFLFEYFSETQRNKGNFPGRFSGRQFSNSRSEMNVSTLELGDSALYLCASSLAGDNTGELFFGEGSRLTVL.

The V call is TRBV7-8, the J call TRBJ2-3; 9 nucleotides align to TRBD2. Germline assignment: CDR1 SGHVS and CDR2 FQNEAQ. The CDR3 contains 16 residues. J lost 2 bases, V lost 2 bases, and 5 bases had no gene match. Written as DNA, the CDR3 is TGTGCCAGCAGCTTAAGCCCTAGCGGGAACACAGATACGCAGTATTTT. It encodes CASSLSPSGNTDTQYF.

The table lists this clone with a count of one. V and J are TRBV27 and TRBJ1-5; 9 bases are shared with TRBD1. This CDR3 has 14 amino acids. CDR1 MNHEY and CDR2 SMNVEV come from the germline V gene (reference sequence). The J segment lost 7 bases and the V segment lost 5 bases, leaving 6 bases of the junction unmatched. CDR3 region: CASSPDRGGQPQHF. The CDR3 nucleotides read TGTGCCAGCAGTCCGGACAGGGGCGGACAGCCCCAGCATTTT.

Remarks on this clone: Sequence at one end of the junction differs from germline and may be a read error. The chain joins TRBV7-7 to TRBJ2-2; D is undetermined. Per the germline V gene, CDR1 is SSHAT and CDR2 is FNYEAQ (reference sequence). This CDR3 has 13 amino acids. DNA of the CDR3: TGTGCTAGCAGCTCCGCGAACACCGGGGAGCTGTTTTTT. Translating gives CASSSANTGELFF.

The sample holds one count of this clone. V is TRBV9 and J is TRBJ2-2, with a weak D call TRBD2 (5 bases). Germline-derived CDR1 and CDR2 are SGDLS and YYNGEE. Between the trimmed V and J ends, which lost 7 bases and 9 bases, there was a span of 13 bases. The CDR3 covers 12 residues. The CDR3 here is CASGLGVRELFF. CDR3 sequence (DNA): TGTGCCAGCGGGTTGGGAGTGAGGGAGCTGTTTTTT.

This chain uses TRBV27 with TRBJ1-1, with 9 positions matching TRBD1. Germline V lookup: CDR1 MNHEY, CDR2 SMNVEV (reference sequence). This CDR3 has 20 amino acids. V trimming: 2 bases; J trimming: 0 bases; junction bases outside the gene matches: 16. In nucleotides, the CDR3 is TGTGCCAGCAGTTTACGGACAGGGGTCCCCCGTTCCAATATGAACACTGAAGCTTTCTTT. It encodes CASSLRTGVPRSNMNTEAFF.

This chain links TRBV27 with TRBJ1-3; possible D gene TRBD1, 5 bases. The germline CDR1 and CDR2 sequences are MNHEY and SMNVEV (reference sequence). Trimming shortened V by 3 bases and J by 0 bases, and 15 bases separated the two germline ends. The CDR3 is made up of 17 amino acids. CDR3 sequence (DNA): TGTGCCAGCAGTTTTGGGCAGGGTCCGAGCTCTGGAAACACCATATATTTT. Its translation is CASSFGQGPSSGNTIYF.

The chain has TRBV6-5 and TRBJ1-2; a possible D gene is TRBD1 (5 bases). Trimming took off 11 bases at V and 3 bases at J, with 13 bases between the two ends. CDR1 MNHEY and CDR2 SVGAGI come from the germline V gene. The CDR3 length is 12 residues. CDR3 residues: CASRGEDYGYTF. The CDR3 DNA follows: TGTGCCTCCCGGGGGGAGGACTATGGCTACACCTTC.